Each of the 23 T cell receptor beta chains below was sequenced from the same sample in a study of T-cell reconstitution after alpha-beta-depleted transplantation in children. The TCRbeta library was prepared with unique molecular identifiers. Via MiXCR, TCRdb re-called the PCR reads, giving one row per CDR3 protein. This table has about 870,000 distinct CDR3 sequences, around 15% appearing once. Sequencing used PBMCs, mostly from graft donor cells, obtained 360 days after TCRalphabeta/CD19-depleted stem cell transplant. These receptors came from a male patient between 5 and 17 years old who had a stem cell transplant for acute lymphoblastic leukemia, so the T cells may come from the graft donor.

At least ten counts were recorded for this clonotype. The rearrangement joins TRBV7-6 to TRBJ2-1; TRBD2 aligns across 7 bases. This CDR3 contains 19 residues. CDR1 and CDR2 from the germline V gene are SGHVS and FNYEAQ. V shed 2 bases and J 5 bases; nucleotides not matched to a gene: 18. CDR3 in amino acids: CASSLTAPYRAGVHNEQFF. The CDR3 DNA sequence: TGTGCCAGCAGCTTAACCGCCCCCTATCGGGCGGGAGTTCACAATGAGCAGTTCTTC.

In its sample, this clonotype was seen many times. J is TRBJ2-2 and V is TRBV20-1, with 7 bases matching TRBD2. CDR3 length: 14 amino acids. Germline values: CDR1 DFQATT, CDR2 SNEGSKA (reference sequence). V gave up 1 base and J gave up 1 base; unmatched junction bases: 0. The CDR3 DNA reads as TGCAGTGCTAGAGCTAGCGGGAACACCGGGGAGCTGTTTTTT. It translates to CSARASGNTGELFF.

This rearrangement joins TRBV4-1 to TRBJ1-1; D is unclear. From germline, CDR1 is MGHRA and CDR2 YSYEKL. This CDR3 has 13 residues. V lost 1 base and J 1 base, leaving 4 bases between the germline ends. The CDR3 bases are TGCGCCAGCAGCCAAGCACCGAACACTGAAGCTTTCTTT. Residues: CASSQAPNTEAFF.

The chain uses TRBV5-1 and TRBJ2-7; 10 nucleotides align to TRBD1. This CDR3 has 14 residues. Germline lookup yields CDR1 SGHRS and CDR2 YFSETQ. J was trimmed by 1 base and V by 7 bases; bases with no gene match: 5. DNA for the CDR3: TGCGCCAGCCGGGGACAGGGGCTATCCTACGAGCAGTACTTC. This gives the protein CASRGQGLSYEQYF.

This clonotype turned up a few times. The gene calls are TRBV4-1 and TRBJ2-7; D is ambiguous. The germline CDR1 and CDR2 sequences are MGHRA and YSYEKL. The CDR3 length is 14 residues. V was pared by 1 base and J by 3 bases, with 10 bases between. The CDR3 protein is CASSQGVARYEQYF. CDR3 nucleotide sequence: TGCGCCAGCAGCCAAGGAGTCGCGCGCTACGAGCAGTACTTC.

This clonotype was seen repeatedly, ten times or more. V usage is TRBV12-5 and J usage is TRBJ2-7, with D possibly TRBD1 on 6 matching bases. Germline loops: CDR1 LGHNT, CDR2 FRNRAP. The CDR3 covers 14 residues. Trimming took off 2 bases at V and 3 bases at J, with 11 bases between the two ends. This CDR3 reads CASGLSTGVYEQYF. The CDR3 DNA reads as TGTGCTAGTGGTTTGTCGACAGGCGTCTACGAGCAGTACTTC. Full variable domain (missing parts from reference TRBV12-5 and TRBJ2-7): DARVTQTPRHKVTEMGQEVTMRCQPILGHNTVFWYRQTMMQGLELLAYFRNRAPLDDSGMPKDRFSAEMPDATLATLKIQPSEPRDSAVYFCASGLSTGVYEQYFGPGTRLTVT.

In its sample, this clonotype was seen a few times. The CDR3: CASSSKDRPNTEAFF. CDR3 coding DNA: TGCGCCAGCAGCTCGAAGGACAGGCCGAACACTGAAGCTTTCTTT. The chain links TRBV5-1 to TRBJ1-1; 7 bases map to TRBD1. Germline trimming cut 3 bases from V and 1 base from J; bases unmatched to any gene: 6. Germline CDR1 SGHRS, CDR2 YFSETQ. CDR3 length equals 15 residues.

This clonotype was found many times. This chain links TRBV7-2 with TRBJ2-7; 7 nucleotides align to TRBD2. CDR3 length equals 14 residues. Germline lookup yields CDR1 SGHTA and CDR2 FQGNSA. Losses at the gene ends were 1 base for V and 4 bases for J; bases not matched to a gene: 4. CDR3 in amino acids: CASSLVGLQYEQYF. CDR3 DNA sequence: TGTGCCAGCAGCTTAGTGGGACTACAATACGAGCAGTACTTC.

This clonotype was observed a few times. V gene TRBV3-1 combines with J gene TRBJ2-7, with a weak D call TRBD2 (5 bases). Trimming left V 0 bases short and J 3 bases short, with 18 bases between. The length of the CDR3 is 17 residues. Looked up from germline, CDR1 is LGHDT and CDR2 is YNNKEL (reference sequence). The CDR3 region is CASSQDQRLGGNYEQYF. The CDR3 DNA follows: TGTGCCAGCAGCCAAGACCAACGACTCGGAGGAAACTACGAGCAGTACTTC.

This clonotype was counted ten times or more. V is TRBV5-1 and J is TRBJ2-1; D possibly corresponds to TRBD2 (6 bases). Germline values: CDR1 SGHRS, CDR2 YFSETQ. CDR3 length equals 15 residues. Trimming pared 2 bases from V and 4 bases from J, leaving 13 bases between. The CDR3 nucleotides read TGCGCCAGCAGCTTAACCGGGAGTGGATACAATGAGCAGTTCTTC. This codes for CASSLTGSGYNEQFF. The full variable domain, its missing parts supplied by reference TRBV5-1 and TRBJ2-1, is KAGVTQTPRYLIKTRGQQVTLSCSPISGHRSVSWYQQTPGQGLQFLFEYFSETQRNKGNFPGRFSGRQFSNSRSEMNVSTLELGDSALYLCASSLTGSGYNEQFFGPGTRLTVL.

The rearrangement joins TRBV30 to TRBJ2-3; D remains unclear. The CDR3 totals 12 residues. Trimming took off 0 bases at V and 3 bases at J, with 4 bases between the two ends. CDR1 GTSNPN and CDR2 SVGIG come from the germline V gene (reference sequence). The CDR3 reads CAWSVRTDTQYF. CDR3 DNA: TGTGCCTGGAGTGTCAGGACAGATACGCAGTATTTT.

This clonotype was detected ten times or more. The chain employs TRBV6-5 and TRBJ2-1, with D possibly matching TRBD1 (5 bases). Germline CDR1 reads MNHEY; CDR2 reads SVGAGI. Trimming removed 6 bases at V and 6 bases at J, with 12 bases between. This CDR3 contains 13 residues. The CDR3 here is CASSPGARNEQFF. In nucleotides, the CDR3 is TGTGCCAGCAGCCCTGGGGCCCGCAATGAGCAGTTCTTC.

The chain joins TRBV19 to TRBJ2-1; TRBD1 is a possible D gene (5 bases). The length of the CDR3 is 13 residues. Per the germline V gene, CDR1 is LNHDA and CDR2 is SQIVND (reference sequence). Trimming left V 3 bases short and J 8 bases short, with 11 bases between. CDR3 sequence reads: CASSMTVEYEQFF. DNA for the CDR3: TGTGCCAGTAGTATGACAGTAGAGTATGAGCAGTTCTTC.

This clonotype was counted a few times. The J gene is TRBJ2-1, the V gene TRBV14; tentative D call: TRBD2 (6 bases). V was clipped by 1 base and J by 3 bases, with 13 bases between them. This CDR3 has 16 amino acids. Germline V gene data show CDR1 as SGHDN and CDR2 as FVKESK. The CDR3 is CASSQVPTGSYNEQFF. The DNA for the CDR3 is TGTGCCAGCAGCCAAGTCCCCACCGGGAGCTACAATGAGCAGTTCTTC.

In this sample, this clonotype turned up a few times. J is TRBJ1-4 and V is TRBV29-1; the D is unclear. The CDR3 is 13 residues long. V lost 5 bases, J lost 7 bases, and 14 bases lay in between. Germline CDR1 SQVTM, CDR2 ANQGSEA. The CDR3, as DNA: TGCAGCGTTTCCAAAGAGATCGGTGAAAAACTGTTTTTT. Protein product: CSVSKEIGEKLFF.

The chain combines TRBV6-5 with TRBJ1-1; a weak D match, TRBD1 (5 bases). The CDR3 runs to 15 residues. V lost 0 bases to trimming and J lost 5 bases, with 13 bases between them. Germline values: CDR1 MNHEY, CDR2 SVGAGI. CDR3 in DNA: TGTGCCAGCAGTTACTCGCGGCAGGGCGAGACTGAAGCTTTCTTT. This encodes CASSYSRQGETEAFF.

This clonotype came up a few times. The V call is TRBV7-2, the J call TRBJ2-5; 11 nucleotides align to TRBD2. CDR1 is SGHTA and CDR2 is FQGNSA in the germline V gene. The CDR3 covers 19 residues. J was trimmed by 4 bases and V by 3 bases; bases with no gene match: 16. In nucleotides, the CDR3 is TGTGCCAGCAGCTTTTTAGCGGGAGGGTGGACCGTGTCCCCAGAGACCCAGTACTTC. This translates into CASSFLAGGWTVSPETQYF.

This clonotype was seen only a few times. The rearrangement joins TRBV30 to TRBJ1-5; D is possibly TRBD1 (5 bases). The V and J ends lost 0 bases and 7 bases respectively, with 16 bases between them. The CDR3 consists of 15 residues. Germline CDR1 is GTSNPN and CDR2 is SVGIG (reference sequence). Here the CDR3 DNA reads TGTGCCTGGAGTGTAAGGGGCAGGGATAAACAGCCCCAGCATTTT. It specifies CAWSVRGRDKQPQHF.

This clonotype has just a few counts. The chain's CDR3 is CASSEGGLAGGFTGELFF. The CDR3 nucleotides read TGTGCCAGCAGTGAAGGAGGTCTAGCGGGAGGGTTCACCGGGGAGCTGTTTTTT. V is TRBV6-1 and J is TRBJ2-2; 12 bases align to TRBD2. V was pared by 1 base and J by 4 bases, with 7 bases of the junction left unmatched. This CDR3 has 18 residues. Germline CDR1 and CDR2: MNHNS and SASEGT.

This clonotype showed up just a few times. The CDR3 DNA reads as TGTGCCAGCAGCTTAGATCTCCTCAATCAGCCCCAGCATTTT. It encodes CASSLDLLNQPQHF. The V gene is TRBV7-2, the J gene TRBJ1-5; D ambiguous. The V and J ends lost 1 base and 3 bases respectively, with 7 bases between them. Germline lookup yields CDR1 SGHTA and CDR2 FQGNSA. This CDR3 is built from 14 residues.

In its sample, this clonotype was seen a few times. The CDR3 DNA reads TGTGCCAACTCAGCGGGAGGGGGCGAGCAGTTCTTC. Its protein product is CANSAGGGEQFF. This chain connects TRBV2 to TRBJ2-1; 10 bases fit TRBD2. Trimming took 10 bases from V and 10 from J; bases not matched to a gene: 7. The CDR3 loop spans 12 amino acids. Germline V gene data show CDR1 as SNHLY and CDR2 as FYNNEI.

The chain is built from TRBV11-2 and TRBJ2-7; TRBD1 matches 8 bases. J was trimmed by 0 bases and V by 5 bases; bases with no gene match: 15. CDR1 and CDR2 (germline): SGHAT, FQNNGV. The CDR3 loop spans 18 amino acids. The CDR3 protein is CASSQRLWQGAASYEQYF. CDR3 nucleotides: TGTGCCAGCAGCCAAAGGCTTTGGCAGGGGGCGGCCTCCTACGAGCAGTACTTC.

This clonotype turned up a few times. The genes are TRBV12-3 or TRBV12-4 and TRBJ2-4; D ambiguous. V was cut by 1 base and J by 0 bases, with 7 bases left in between. This CDR3 is built from 15 residues. Here the CDR3 DNA reads TGTGCCAGCAGTTTAGTTGGCGGAGCCAAAAACATTCAGTACTTC. Its translation: CASSLVGGAKNIQYF.